The 21 T cell receptor beta chains presented below share a single source sample, sequenced in a study of vaccination effects on CD4 cells after COVID-19. No antigen is known for these receptors. Profiled with immunoSEQ multiplex PCR; TCRdb holds only in-frame clones, not every one. This sample has approximately 33,000 clones; approximately 78% occur once, and the top ten carry about a sixth. Ahead of sequencing, the ViraFEST assay grew antigen-specific CD4+ T cells using viral peptide pools. CD4+ T cell isolation took place after about nine days of culture. Sometime from March through December 2020, the person acquired a SARS-CoV-2 infection that PCR confirmed. The source was CD4+ T cells from PBMCs cultured with HCoV-NL63 spike peptides, collected before COVID-19 vaccination. These TCRs come from a human donor who had a prior SARS-CoV-2 infection.

The table lists this clone with a few counts. A read error may account for a junction end that differs from germline. The chain has TRBV7-7 and TRBJ2-7; D possibly corresponds to TRBD2 (5 bases). The CDR3 loop spans 15 amino acids. CDR1 is SSHAT, CDR2 FNYEAQ, per germline (reference sequence). The CDR3 DNA reads as TGTGCTAGCAGCTTAGATGTGGGGAGCTCCTACGAGCAGTACTTC. This sequence encodes CASSLDVGSSYEQYF.

This rearrangement joins TRBV4-2 to TRBJ1-2; D call uncertain. Between the trimmed V and J ends, which lost 0 bases and 7 bases, there was a span of 6 bases. This CDR3 has 12 amino acids. Germline V lookup: CDR1 LGHNA, CDR2 YNFKEQ. CDR3 region: CASSQEDRGYTF. The CDR3 DNA is TGTGCCAGCAGCCAAGAAGATCGTGGCTACACCTTC.

The chain employs TRBV30 and TRBJ1-2; TRBD1 is a possible D gene (5 bases). Trimming removed 1 base at V and 4 bases at J, with 16 bases between. Germline CDR1 is GTSNPN and CDR2 is SVGIG (reference sequence). There are 15 residues in the CDR3. The CDR3 DNA follows: TGTGCCTGGAGTGCCGCTAGGAATGGGGGCTATGGCTACACCTTC. Protein: CAWSAARNGGYGYTF.

This chain links TRBV5-4 with TRBJ2-7, with D perhaps matching TRBD1 (6 bases). The CDR3 contains 14 residues. V dropped 1 base and J dropped 6 bases, with 14 bases sitting between them. Looked up from germline, CDR1 is SGHNT and CDR2 is YYREEE (reference sequence). The CDR3 nucleotides read TGTGCCAGCAGCTTGAAACAGGGAGTAAGCGAGCAGTACTTC. It is translated as CASSLKQGVSEQYF.

The J gene is TRBJ1-4, the V gene TRBV7-9; D might be TRBD1 (6 bases). CDR1 SEHNR and CDR2 FQNEAQ come from the germline V gene (reference sequence). Trimming removed 5 bases at V and 8 bases at J, with 18 bases between. This CDR3 region has 15 residues. The CDR3 DNA reads as TGTGCCAGCAGCGCTAATACAGGGATCTACGAAAAACTGTTTTTT. Its protein product is CASSANTGIYEKLFF.

The chain couples TRBV13 to TRBJ1-3; no clear D. There are 15 residues in the CDR3. Germline loops: CDR1 PRHDT, CDR2 FYEKMQ (reference sequence). The V gene lost 0 bases and the J gene lost 3 bases, with 9 bases spanning the gap. This CDR3 reads CASSLGTAGGNTIYF. The DNA for the CDR3 is TGTGCCAGCAGCTTAGGGACGGCGGGTGGAAACACCATATATTTT.

The rearrangement uses TRBV5-1 and TRBJ2-7, with 7 positions matching TRBD1. The CDR3 is made up of 14 amino acids. Germline V CDR1 and CDR2: SGHRS, YFSETQ. Trimming cost V 4 bases and J 1 base; bases outside gene matches: 5. CDR3 in amino acids: CASSDPTGSYEQYF. The CDR3, as DNA: TGCGCCAGCAGCGATCCGACAGGGTCCTACGAGCAGTACTTC.

This chain joins TRBV9 and TRBJ2-2, with TRBD2 matching over 11 bases. The germline CDR1 and CDR2 sequences are SGDLS and YYNGEE. With 3 bases clipped from V and 6 bases from J, the junction kept 13 bases outside the gene matches. The CDR3 covers 18 residues. CDR3 region: CASSASRTSGLWSGELFF. In nucleotides, the CDR3 is TGTGCCAGCAGCGCCTCCCGGACTAGCGGGCTTTGGTCCGGGGAGCTGTTTTTT.

The rearrangement uses TRBV7-8 and TRBJ2-1; TRBD2 aligns across 12 bases. The junction had 3 bases not matched to a gene; V was cut back by 5 bases and J by 4 bases. CDR1 SGHVS and CDR2 FQNEAQ come from the germline V gene. The CDR3 is made up of 15 amino acids. CDR3 nucleotide sequence: TGTGCCAGCAGCGCCACTAGCGGGGGGTACAATGAGCAGTTCTTC. Translation: CASSATSGGYNEQFF.

The chain has TRBV4-3 and TRBJ2-2, with 7 bases that match TRBD2. Germline V gene sequence: CDR1 LGHNA, CDR2 YSLEER. The CDR3 sequence is 17 residues long. Unmatched junction bases numbered 5, after V lost 0 bases and J lost 1 base. CDR3 sequence (DNA): TGCGCCAGCAGCCAAGATTGGGCTAGCGGGAACACCGGGGAGCTGTTTTTT. It encodes CASSQDWASGNTGELFF.

The rearrangement uses TRBV21-1 and TRBJ1-6; whether TRBD1, the table's D call, matches the DNA was not checked. TRBV21-1 constitutes a pseudogene. The length of the CDR3 is 16 residues. The CDR3 DNA follows: TGTGCCAGAAACCTCTCCGGGACAAGATATAATTCACCCCTCCACTTT. Translating it yields CARNLSGTRYNSPLHF.

This clone appeared once. V usage is TRBV7-8 and J usage is TRBJ1-6; D is possibly TRBD1 (5 bases). The CDR3 covers 18 residues. CDR1 is SGHVS, CDR2 FQNEAQ, per germline. V was shortened by 5 bases and J by 0 bases, with 17 bases between the two germline ends. This CDR3 is CASSRPWDGSSYNSPLHF. CDR3 coding DNA: TGTGCCAGCAGCCGGCCATGGGACGGGAGCTCCTATAATTCACCCCTCCACTTT.

The CDR3 DNA reads as TGTGCCAGCAGTGAACAGGGGTTTGGAGAGACCCAGTACTTC. This gives the protein CASSEQGFGETQYF. The V call is TRBV2, the J call TRBJ2-5; D possibly corresponds to TRBD1 (6 bases). The germline V gene encodes CDR1 SNHLY and CDR2 FYNNEI. The CDR3 totals 14 residues. V lost 2 bases, J lost 4 bases, and 11 bases lay in between.

This clone was found once. The V call is TRBV30, the J call TRBJ1-4, with 8 bases matching TRBD1. V lost 2 bases, J lost 7 bases, and 9 bases stayed unmatched. The CDR3 is 15 residues long. Germline CDR1 is GTSNPN and CDR2 is SVGIG (reference sequence). The CDR3 sequence is CAWSSKTGGGEKLFF. CDR3 sequence (DNA): TGTGCCTGGAGTTCTAAAACAGGGGGGGGTGAAAAACTGTTTTTT.

Concerning this clone: This same CDR3 is encoded by further DNA sequences in the sample. The gene calls are TRBV24-1 and TRBJ2-3, with D unclear. Germline assignment: CDR1 KGHDR and CDR2 SFDVKD. The CDR3 loop spans 15 amino acids. Trimming stripped 3 bases from V and 5 bases from J, with 14 bases between. The CDR3 bases are TGTGCCACCAGTGATAAAACAGAACCCCTAGATACGCAGTATTTT. Translation: CATSDKTEPLDTQYF.

The chain is built from TRBV27 and TRBJ1-5; D may be TRBD1 (6 bases). The CDR3 is 17 residues long. Germline V gene lookup returns CDR1 MNHEY and CDR2 SMNVEV (reference sequence). Trimming shortened V by 5 bases and J by 7 bases, and 24 bases separated the two germline ends. Written as DNA, the CDR3 is TGTGCCAGCAGTCGAAAGCACAGGGTCGATCAAAGGCAGCCCCAGCATTTT. It codes for CASSRKHRVDQRQPQHF.

Of note for this clone: The junction departs from the called germline gene at one end, perhaps through a read error. The CDR3 reads CASSAGVLETQYF. CDR3 nucleotide sequence: TGTGCTAGCAGCGCAGGGGTTCTGGAGACCCAGTACTTC. The chain has TRBV7-7 and TRBJ2-5; the D gene is possibly TRBD1 (6 bases). The CDR3 runs 13 residues. CDR1 is SSHAT and CDR2 is FNYEAQ in the germline V gene (reference sequence).

This clone occurred a few times. The junction does not match germline at one end; this may be a read error. The V gene is TRBV25-1, the J gene TRBJ2-1; 9 bases are a match to TRBD1. In germline, CDR1 is MGHDK, CDR2 SYGVNS. The CDR3 length is 13 residues. The DNA for the CDR3 is TGTGCCAGCAGTGCTCCGGGACAGGGCCCTCTGATCTTC. This encodes CASSAPGQGPLIF.

The chain uses TRBV20-1 and TRBJ1-4; possibly TRBD1 for D (5 bases). This CDR3 has 15 residues. Germline V gives CDR1 DFQATT, CDR2 SNEGSKA (reference sequence). V was trimmed by 3 bases and J by 6 bases, leaving 17 bases between them. The CDR3 loop is CSASPRPGGYEKLFF. The CDR3 DNA reads TGCAGTGCTAGTCCCAGGCCGGGGGGATATGAAAAACTGTTTTTT.

This rearrangement joins TRBV7-2 to TRBJ2-7; 7 bases agree with TRBD1. J was trimmed by 0 bases and V by 5 bases; bases with no gene match: 13. The CDR3 totals 17 residues. The germline V gene has CDR1 SGHTA and CDR2 FQGNSA. The CDR3 DNA reads as TGTGCCAGCAGCCAACCCTTGACAGGGAGACTCTCCTACGAGCAGTACTTC. This sequence encodes CASSQPLTGRLSYEQYF.

CDR3 DNA: TGTGCCAGCTCACCATTTGCAGGTCAGAACACCGGGGAGCTGTTTTTT. Amino acid sequence: CASSPFAGQNTGELFF. The chain links TRBV18 to TRBJ2-2; D not resolved. Germline CDR1 KGHSH, CDR2 LQKENI. The germline V and J ends were trimmed by 2 bases and 1 base, with 11 bases remaining between them. This CDR3 comprises 16 residues. The full variable domain, rest sourced from reference TRBV18 and TRBJ2-2, is NAGVMQNPRHLVRRRGQEARLRCSPMKGHSHVYWYRQLPEEGLKFMVYLQKENIIDESGMPKERFSAEFPKEGPSILRIQQVVRGDSAAYFCASSPFAGQNTGELFFGEGSRLTVL.